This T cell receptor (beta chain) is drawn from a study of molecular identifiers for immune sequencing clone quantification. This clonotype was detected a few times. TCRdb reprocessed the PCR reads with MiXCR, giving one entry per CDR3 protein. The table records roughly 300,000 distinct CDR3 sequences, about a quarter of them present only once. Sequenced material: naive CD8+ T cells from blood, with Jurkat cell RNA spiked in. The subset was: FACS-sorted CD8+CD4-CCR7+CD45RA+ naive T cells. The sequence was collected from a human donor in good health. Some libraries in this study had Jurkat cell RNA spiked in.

CDR3 sequence (DNA): TGTGCCAGCAGCGTTGGTTCTGACTATGGCTACACCTTC. Its translation is CASSVGSDYGYTF. This chain joins TRBV12-3 or TRBV12-4 and TRBJ1-2; D not resolved. The CDR3 consists of 13 residues. V was pared by 6 bases and J by 3 bases, with 11 bases between.